This TCR beta chain appears in the sequencing data of a study of CD8+ T cells in alopecia areata. General study points: Many expanded lesional clones persisted in scalp and blood during tofacitinib.

Specified treatment: oral pan-JAK inhibitor, 5-10 mg twice daily. Investigators isolated RNA and reverse transcribed it into cDNA to act as the sequencing template. Clones were read by immunoSEQ multiplex PCR, and TCRdb kept only the in-frame ones, dropping some. This sample has 200,000 to 250,000 clones, with around two fifths found just once. Comment on this clone: No antigen is known for it. Other DNA sequences in this specimen translate into the identical CDR3.

Deletions cut 7 bases from V and 0 bases from J, with 12 bases between. The CDR3 has 13 amino acids. Per germline, CDR1 GTSNPN and CDR2 SVGIG (reference sequence). The specimen comprised CD4+ T cells sorted from blood, sampled at approximately week 30, from a patient treated with tofacitinib. This sequence was found in a human donor with alopecia areata. The chain recombines TRBV30 with TRBJ1-1, with D hard to call. The chain's CDR3 is CASQHHLNTEAFF. The CDR3 DNA is TGTGCCTCTCAACATCATCTGAACACTGAAGCTTTCTTT. Looking up the rest from reference TRBV30 and TRBJ1-1 gives the full variable domain: SQTIHQWPATLVQPVGSPLSLECTVEGTSNPNLYWYRQAAGRGLQLLFYSVGIGQISSEVPQNLSASRPQDRQFILSSKKLLLSDSGFYLCASQHHLNTEAFFGQGTRLTVV.